This is a list of T cell receptor beta chains from one sample in a study of cytomegalovirus exposure and HLA in healthy donors. The data were produced by immunoSEQ multiplex PCR, yet TCRdb's version contains in-frame clones alone and is incomplete. The sample includes 100,000 to 150,000 clones, about 79% of them seen just once. Sequenced material: PBMCs. These receptors all come from a man aged 50-60 years in good health and CMV-seronegative. CDR3s include the opening cysteine and the closing phenylalanine or tryptophan. The D gene is left open where the match is weak. Clone sizes are given selectively: once, few, many, or a class where the clone is expanded.

D: -; length: 16; size: once; V: TRBV14; J: TRBJ2-5; CDR3: CASSQDGGAGRETQYF; DNA: TGTGCCAGCAGCCAAGATGGCGGGGCTGGGAGAGAGACCCAGTACTTC
D: -; length: 14; size: -; V: TRBV7-2; J: TRBJ2-7; CDR3: CASSLGQGRSEQYF; DNA: TGTGCCAGCAGCTTAGGGCAGGGAAGGTCCGAGCAGTACTTC
D: TRBD2; length: 20; size: -; V: TRBV29-1; J: TRBJ2-3; CDR3: CSVEVPPGRGAGVGTDTQYF; DNA: TGCAGCGTTGAGGTACCTCCGGGGCGGGGGGCCGGAGTCGGCACAGATACGCAGTATTTT
D: -; length: 17; size: -; V: TRBV7-9; J: TRBJ2-2; CDR3: CASSQSPGHFNTGELFF; DNA: TGTGCCAGCAGCCAATCCCCGGGACACTTTAACACCGGGGAGCTGTTTTTT
D: TRBD1; length: 12; size: -; V: TRBV6-1; J: TRBJ2-5; CDR3: CASNRGQETQYF; DNA: TGTGCCAGCAACAGGGGGCAAGAGACCCAGTACTTC
D: -; length: 13; size: -; V: TRBV5-6; J: TRBJ2-7; CDR3: CASSLQVGYEQYF; DNA: TGTGCCAGCAGCTTGCAGGTAGGCTACGAGCAGTACTTC
D: -; length: 14; size: -; V: TRBV6-6; J: TRBJ1-2; CDR3: CASSYFGQSYGYTF; DNA: TGTGCCAGCAGTTACTTCGGACAGAGCTATGGCTACACCTTC
D: TRBD2; length: 15; size: few; V: TRBV6-4; J: TRBJ2-1; CDR3: CASSDSAGGDDEQFF; DNA: TGTGCCAGCAGTGACTCTGCCGGGGGGGATGATGAGCAGTTCTTC
D: TRBD1; length: 15; size: -; V: TRBV5-1; J: TRBJ2-5; CDR3: CASSPDRAYQETQYF; DNA: TGCGCCAGCAGCCCCGACAGGGCTTACCAAGAGACCCAGTACTTC
D: -; length: 17; size: -; V: TRBV4-1; J: TRBJ1-5; CDR3: CASSQGWGPDAGQPQHF; DNA: TGCGCCAGCAGCCAAGGGTGGGGGCCCGACGCGGGTCAGCCCCAGCATTTT
D: -; length: 12; size: -; V: TRBV30; J: TRBJ1-1; CDR3: CAWARLNTEAFF; DNA: TGTGCCTGGGCCAGGTTGAACACTGAAGCTTTCTTT
D: -; length: 16; size: -; V: TRBV10-1; J: TRBJ1-5; CDR3: CASSTQGSYSNQPQHF; DNA: TGCGCCAGCAGCACACAGGGATCCTATAGCAATCAGCCCCAGCATTTT
D: TRBD1; length: 16; size: few; V: TRBV5-1; J: TRBJ2-1; CDR3: CASSLGQGASYNEQFF; DNA: TGCGCCAGCAGCTTGGGACAGGGGGCAAGCTACAATGAGCAGTTCTTC
D: TRBD1; length: 18; size: -; V: TRBV5-1; J: TRBJ1-2; CDR3: CASSLAFSETGGRYGYTF; DNA: TGCGCCAGCAGCTTGGCCTTCTCGGAGACAGGGGGCCGCTATGGCTACACCTTC
D: TRBD1; length: 15; size: -; V: TRBV10-1; J: TRBJ2-5; CDR3: CASSGGEQGKETQYF; DNA: TGCGCCAGCAGTGGGGGAGAACAGGGGAAAGAGACCCAGTACTTC
D: TRBD2; length: 18; size: -; V: TRBV4-2; J: TRBJ2-7; CDR3: CASSQAGLKLAGPYEQYF; DNA: TGTGCCAGCAGCCAAGCAGGACTGAAACTAGCGGGGCCCTACGAGCAGTACTTC
D: TRBD1; length: 18; size: -; V: TRBV29-1; J: TRBJ2-6; CDR3: CTIGGPGTVLSGANVLTF; DNA: TGCACCATAGGGGGCCCCGGGACAGTACTCTCTGGGGCCAACGTCCTGACTTTC
D: TRBD1; length: 16; size: -; V: TRBV7-9; J: TRBJ1-5; CDR3: CASSVEGQEIHQPQHF; DNA: TGTGCCAGCAGCGTGGAGGGACAGGAGATCCATCAGCCCCAGCATTTT
D: -; length: 17; size: -; V: TRBV7-9; J: TRBJ2-1; CDR3: CASSTSLARGVSNEQFF; DNA: TGTGCCAGCAGCACCTCTCTCGCTCGGGGTGTTTCAAATGAGCAGTTCTTC
D: TRBD1; length: 16; size: -; V: TRBV4-2; J: TRBJ2-1; CDR3: CASSRQGLESYNEQFF; DNA: TGTGCCAGCAGCCGACAGGGCTTAGAGTCCTACAATGAGCAGTTCTTC
D: TRBD2; length: 15; size: -; V: TRBV2; J: TRBJ2-3; CDR3: CASSEGIAGANTQYF; DNA: TGTGCCAGCAGTGAAGGGATAGCGGGGGCGAATACGCAGTATTTT
D: TRBD2; length: 16; size: -; V: TRBV9; J: TRBJ2-3; CDR3: CASSGRVAGSGDTQYF; DNA: TGTGCCAGCAGCGGTCGCGTAGCGGGGTCTGGTGATACGCAGTATTTT
D: TRBD1; length: 16; size: -; V: TRBV6-1; J: TRBJ2-7; CDR3: CASSERQGAQPHEQYF; DNA: TGTGCCAGCAGTGAAAGACAGGGGGCGCAACCCCACGAGCAGTACTTC
D: -; length: 17; size: few; V: TRBV19; J: TRBJ1-2; CDR3: CASSKESSKGRYYGYTF; DNA: TGTGCCAGTAGTAAAGAGTCCAGTAAGGGGCGGTACTATGGCTACACCTTC
D: -; length: 16; size: few; V: TRBV7-2; J: TRBJ2-5; CDR3: CASSLVRGGALETQYF; DNA: TGTGCCAGCAGCTTAGTAAGGGGGGGGGCCCTTGAGACCCAGTACTTC
D: -; length: 13; size: once; V: TRBV6-1; J: TRBJ1-2; CDR3: CASSDQGSYGYTF; DNA: TGTGCCAGCAGTGATCAGGGTAGCTATGGCTACACCTTC
D: TRBD1; length: 13; size: -; V: TRBV6-5; J: TRBJ1-4; CDR3: CASRGQGPEKLFF; DNA: TGTGCTAGCAGGGGACAGGGTCCCGAAAAACTGTTTTTT
D: TRBD1; length: 15; size: -; V: TRBV13; J: TRBJ2-5; CDR3: CASSSQGARQETQYF; DNA: TGTGCCAGCAGCTCCCAGGGGGCAAGGCAAGAGACCCAGTACTTC
D: -; length: 14; size: -; V: TRBV7-2; J: TRBJ2-7; CDR3: CASSLEASSSEQYF; DNA: TGTGCCAGCAGCTTAGAGGCTAGCTCCTCCGAGCAGTACTTC
D: TRBD1; length: 15; size: -; V: TRBV2; J: TRBJ1-2; CDR3: CASSEVRGRGYGYTF; DNA: TGTGCCAGCAGTGAGGTCAGGGGGCGCGGGTATGGCTACACCTTC
D: -; length: 13; size: -; V: TRBV5-6; J: TRBJ1-1; CDR3: CASSLERNTEAFF; DNA: TGTGCCAGCAGCTTGGAGCGGAACACTGAAGCTTTCTTT
D: -; length: 13; size: -; V: TRBV11-2; J: TRBJ1-2; CDR3: CASRAATDYGCTF; DNA: TGTGCCAGCAGGGCCGCGACTGACTATGGCTGCACCTTC
D: -; length: 16; size: once; V: TRBV7-8; J: TRBJ1-2; CDR3: CASSLLRTADNYGYTF; DNA: TGTGCCAGCAGCTTATTACGGACAGCCGATAACTATGGCTACACCTTC
D: -; length: 12; size: -; V: TRBV9; J: TRBJ2-1; CDR3: CASSVDGNEQFF; DNA: TGTGCCAGCAGCGTAGACGGGAATGAGCAGTTCTTC
D: TRBD2; length: 15; size: -; V: TRBV18; J: TRBJ2-1; CDR3: CASSTGLAGGLGQFF; DNA: TGTGCCAGCTCAACGGGACTAGCGGGCGGTTTAGGGCAGTTCTTC
D: TRBD1; length: 15; size: -; V: TRBV7-2; J: TRBJ2-3; CDR3: CASSRKGTGADTQYF; DNA: TGTGCCAGCAGTCGAAAAGGGACAGGGGCAGATACGCAGTATTTT
D: TRBD1; length: 16; size: -; V: TRBV5-1; J: TRBJ1-4; CDR3: CASSPGQGATNEKLFF; DNA: TGCGCCAGCAGCCCCGGACAGGGGGCTACTAATGAAAAACTGTTTTTT
D: -; length: 18; size: -; V: TRBV15; J: TRBJ1-6; CDR3: CATSRTLTGSSYNSPLHF; DNA: TGTGCCACCAGCAGAACTCTGACGGGGAGCTCCTATAATTCACCCCTCCACTTT
D: TRBD1; length: 15; size: -; V: TRBV19; J: TRBJ1-6; CDR3: CASSTRTGGDSPLHF; DNA: TGTGCCAGTAGTACAAGGACAGGGGGGGATTCACCCCTCCACTTT
D: TRBD1; length: 15; size: -; V: TRBV5-8; J: TRBJ2-1; CDR3: CASFRGQGQVNEQFF; DNA: TGTGCCAGTTTCCGAGGACAGGGTCAGGTGAATGAGCAGTTCTTC
D: TRBD1; length: 15; size: -; V: TRBV4-1; J: TRBJ2-7; CDR3: CASSRLATGFDEQYF; DNA: TGCGCCAGCAGCCGGTTAGCGACAGGGTTCGACGAGCAGTACTTC
D: TRBD1; length: 15; size: -; V: TRBV19; J: TRBJ1-2; CDR3: CASSSGTGSNYGYTF; DNA: TGTGCCAGTAGTTCGGGGACAGGTAGTAACTATGGCTACACCTTC
D: -; length: 14; size: -; V: TRBV5-1; J: TRBJ1-1; CDR3: CASSLRGGNTEAFF; DNA: TGCGCCAGCAGCTTAAGGGGAGGGAACACTGAAGCTTTCTTT
D: -; length: 15; size: -; V: TRBV27; J: TRBJ2-7; CDR3: CASSLGAGLGYEQYF; DNA: TGTGCCAGCAGTTTAGGCGCGGGGTTGGGGTACGAGCAGTACTTC
D: -; length: 19; size: -; V: TRBV6-4; J: TRBJ1-3; CDR3: CASSDSIDRTELSGNTIYF; DNA: TGTGCCAGCAGTGACTCGATCGACCGGACAGAGTTATCTGGAAACACCATATATTTT
D: TRBD2; length: 15; size: -; V: TRBV7-3; J: TRBJ2-1; CDR3: CASSPRTSGGDEQFF; DNA: TGTGCCAGCAGCCCGCGGACTAGCGGGGGCGACGAGCAGTTCTTC
D: -; length: 17; size: -; V: TRBV7-3; J: TRBJ2-3; CDR3: CASSPRRGGPGTDTQYF; DNA: TGTGCCAGCAGCCCCAGAAGGGGCGGCCCTGGGACAGATACGCAGTATTTT
D: -; length: 14; size: -; V: TRBV9; J: TRBJ1-2; CDR3: CASSARQANYGYTF; DNA: TGTGCCAGCAGCGCCCGACAGGCTAACTATGGCTACACCTTC
D: TRBD2; length: 16; size: -; V: TRBV18; J: TRBJ2-1; CDR3: CASSPAAAGGGYEQFF; DNA: TGTGCCAGCTCACCAGCCGCGGCGGGGGGCGGTTATGAGCAGTTCTTC
D: -; length: 14; size: -; V: TRBV21-1; J: TRBJ1-1; CDR3: CASSGQGRNTEAFF; DNA: TGTGCCAGCAGCGGACAGGGCCGGAATACTGAAGCTTTCTTT
D: -; length: 15; size: -; V: TRBV6-6; J: TRBJ2-7; CDR3: CASSYSRALGDEQYF; DNA: TGTGCCAGCAGTTACTCACGGGCACTAGGCGACGAGCAGTACTTC
D: TRBD1; length: 15; size: -; V: TRBV7-9; J: TRBJ2-5; CDR3: CASSSLGQGKETQYF; DNA: TGTGCCAGCAGCTCCCTAGGACAGGGTAAAGAGACCCAGTACTTC
D: TRBD1; length: 15; size: -; V: TRBV27; J: TRBJ2-7; CDR3: CASSSTRQGDYEQYF; DNA: TGTGCCAGCAGTTCGACCCGACAGGGGGACTACGAGCAGTACTTC